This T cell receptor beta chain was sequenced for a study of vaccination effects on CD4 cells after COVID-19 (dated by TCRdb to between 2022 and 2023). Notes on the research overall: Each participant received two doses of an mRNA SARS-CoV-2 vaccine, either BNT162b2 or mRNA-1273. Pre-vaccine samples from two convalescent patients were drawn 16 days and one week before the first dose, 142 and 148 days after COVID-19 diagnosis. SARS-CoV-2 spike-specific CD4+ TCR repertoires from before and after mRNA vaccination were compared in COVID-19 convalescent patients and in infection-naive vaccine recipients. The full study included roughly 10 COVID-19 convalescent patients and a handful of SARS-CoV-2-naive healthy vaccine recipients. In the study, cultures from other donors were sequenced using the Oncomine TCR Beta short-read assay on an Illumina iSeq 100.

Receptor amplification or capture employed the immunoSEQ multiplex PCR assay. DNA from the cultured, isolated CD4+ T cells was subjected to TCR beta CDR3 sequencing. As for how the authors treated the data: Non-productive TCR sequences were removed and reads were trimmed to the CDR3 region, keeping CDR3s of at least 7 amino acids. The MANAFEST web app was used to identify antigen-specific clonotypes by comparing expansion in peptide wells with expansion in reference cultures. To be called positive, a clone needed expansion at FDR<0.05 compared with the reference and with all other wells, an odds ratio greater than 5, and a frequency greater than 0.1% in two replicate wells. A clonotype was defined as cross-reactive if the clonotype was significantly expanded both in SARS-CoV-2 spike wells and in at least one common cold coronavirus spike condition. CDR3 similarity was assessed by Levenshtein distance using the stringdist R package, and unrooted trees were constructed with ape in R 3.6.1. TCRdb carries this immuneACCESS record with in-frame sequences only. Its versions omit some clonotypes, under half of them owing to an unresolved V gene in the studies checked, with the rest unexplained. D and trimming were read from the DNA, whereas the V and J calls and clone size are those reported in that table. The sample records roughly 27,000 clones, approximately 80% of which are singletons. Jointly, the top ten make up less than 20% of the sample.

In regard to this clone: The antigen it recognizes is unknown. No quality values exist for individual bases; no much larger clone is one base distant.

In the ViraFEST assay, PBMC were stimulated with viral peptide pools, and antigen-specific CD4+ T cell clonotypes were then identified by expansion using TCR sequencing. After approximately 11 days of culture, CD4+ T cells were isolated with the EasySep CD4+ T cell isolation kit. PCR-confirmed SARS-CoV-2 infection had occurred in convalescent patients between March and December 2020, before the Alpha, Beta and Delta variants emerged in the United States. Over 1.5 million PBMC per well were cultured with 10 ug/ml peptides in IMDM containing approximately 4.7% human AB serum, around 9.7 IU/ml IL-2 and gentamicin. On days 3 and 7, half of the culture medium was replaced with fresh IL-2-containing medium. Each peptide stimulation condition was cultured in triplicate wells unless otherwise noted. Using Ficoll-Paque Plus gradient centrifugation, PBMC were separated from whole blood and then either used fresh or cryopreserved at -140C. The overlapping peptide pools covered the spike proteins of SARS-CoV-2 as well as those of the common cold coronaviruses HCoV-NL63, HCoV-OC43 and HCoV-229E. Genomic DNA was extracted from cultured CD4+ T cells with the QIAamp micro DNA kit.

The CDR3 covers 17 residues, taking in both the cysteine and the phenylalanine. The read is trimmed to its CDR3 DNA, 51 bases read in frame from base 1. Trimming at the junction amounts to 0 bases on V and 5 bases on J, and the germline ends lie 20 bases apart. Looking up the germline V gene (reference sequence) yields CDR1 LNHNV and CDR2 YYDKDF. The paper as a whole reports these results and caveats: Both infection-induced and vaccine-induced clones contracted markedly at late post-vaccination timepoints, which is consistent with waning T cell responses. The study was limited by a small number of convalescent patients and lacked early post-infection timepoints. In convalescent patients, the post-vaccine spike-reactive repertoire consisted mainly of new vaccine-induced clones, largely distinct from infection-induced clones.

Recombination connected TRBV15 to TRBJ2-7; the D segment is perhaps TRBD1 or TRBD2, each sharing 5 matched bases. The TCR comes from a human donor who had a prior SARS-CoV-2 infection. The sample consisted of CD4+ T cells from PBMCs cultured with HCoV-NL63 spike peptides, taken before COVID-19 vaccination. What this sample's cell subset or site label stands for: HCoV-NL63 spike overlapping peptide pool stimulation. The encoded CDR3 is CATSRDLGDGLWDEQYF. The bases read TGTGCCACCAGCAGAGATCTGGGGGACGGCCTATGGGACGAGCAGTACTTC.